These 30 T cell receptor beta chains share one sample of origin, sequenced in a study of blood T cell repertoires in COVID-19. Sequenced by immunoSEQ multiplex PCR; TCRdb stores in-frame clones only, minus some. This table holds about 160,000 clones, 87% found once. Sequences were obtained from peripheral blood. These receptors were collected from a woman aged 55-70 years with active or convalescent COVID-19.

This chain connects TRBV2 to TRBJ1-1, with D possibly matching TRBD1 (5 bases). CDR3 length: 14 amino acids. Trimming shortened V by 7 bases and J by 1 base, and 13 bases separated the two germline ends. CDR1 is SNHLY and CDR2 is FYNNEI in the germline V gene. CDR3 in amino acids: CASKAGYGNTEAFF. The CDR3, as DNA: TGTGCCAGCAAAGCAGGGTATGGGAACACTGAAGCTTTCTTT.

The table lists this clone with a count of one. The chain recombines TRBV5-6 with TRBJ2-3, with D possibly TRBD1 on 5 matching bases. Looked up from germline, CDR1 is SGHDT and CDR2 is YYEEEE. Trimming took off 0 bases at V and 7 bases at J, with 12 bases between the two ends. CDR3 length: 14 residues. The CDR3 spells CASSLEVAGNTQYF. Written as DNA, the CDR3 is TGTGCCAGCAGCTTGGAGGTGGCAGGGAATACGCAGTATTTT.

The rearrangement uses TRBV2 and TRBJ2-5; 12 bases line up with TRBD2. Germline CDR1 is SNHLY and CDR2 is FYNNEI. V was pared by 4 bases and J by 4 bases, with 4 bases of the junction left unmatched. The CDR3 extends over 15 amino acids. The CDR3 nucleotides read TGTGCCAGCAGTGCGGGACTAGCGGGTGGAGAGACCCAGTACTTC. Protein sequence: CASSAGLAGGETQYF.

The chain couples TRBV6-5 to TRBJ1-2; no firm D call. The CDR3 has 12 residues. The ends were cut back, 8 bases at V and 4 bases at J, with 11 bases in the middle. Per germline, CDR1 MNHEY and CDR2 SVGAGI. The CDR3 region is CASRSGSYGYTF. DNA of the CDR3: TGTGCCAGCCGAAGTGGGAGCTATGGCTACACCTTC.

The rearrangement joins TRBV14 to TRBJ1-1; D not resolved. This CDR3 is 14 amino acids long. Trimming left V 1 base short and J 1 base short, with 7 bases between. From germline, CDR1 is SGHDN and CDR2 FVKESK. CDR3 in DNA: TGTGCCAGCAGCCAAGTCATTTCGAACACTGAAGCTTTCTTT. Protein: CASSQVISNTEAFF.

The gene calls are TRBV5-1 and TRBJ1-6; 10 bases agree with TRBD1. Germline V gene lookup returns CDR1 SGHRS and CDR2 YFSETQ. After removal of 2 bases from V and 10 bases from J, the junction contained 21 bases not matched to a gene. The CDR3 covers 20 residues. The CDR3 region has the DNA TGCGCCAGCAGCTTAACAAATTTCGGATCAGACAGGGGGCGCGGGTCACCCCTCCACTTT. Translated: CASSLTNFGSDRGRGSPLHF.

CDR3 residues: CARLGRTGTGNTIYF. The CDR3 coding sequence is TGTGCCAGACTTGGACGGACAGGGACTGGAAACACCATATATTTT. The V call is TRBV5-3, the J call TRBJ1-3, with TRBD1 matching 8 bases. TRBV5-3 is reported as an ORF; its role is uncertain. The V gene end was trimmed by 7 bases and the J gene end by 2 bases; junction bases not matched to a gene: 8. The CDR3 covers 15 residues.

The chain has TRBV12-3 or TRBV12-4 and TRBJ1-1; TRBD1 is a possible D gene (5 bases). The CDR3 has 13 residues. Trimming took 6 bases from V and 2 from J, leaving 10 bases between them. The CDR3: CASRRTPNTEAFF. The CDR3 DNA sequence: TGTGCCAGCAGACGGACACCTAACACTGAAGCTTTCTTT.

The chain combines TRBV5-1 with TRBJ1-5; 7 bases fit TRBD1. This CDR3 comprises 15 residues. Germline values: CDR1 SGHRS, CDR2 YFSETQ. The V segment lost 0 bases and the J segment 3 bases; nucleotides outside the gene matches: 3. For the CDR3, the DNA is TGCGCCAGCAGCTTGGGTGACAGGGTCAATCAGCCCCAGCATTTT. Amino acid sequence: CASSLGDRVNQPQHF.

The rearrangement uses TRBV5-1 and TRBJ2-5; 8 nucleotides agree with TRBD2. Germline V gene data show CDR1 as SGHRS and CDR2 as YFSETQ. The CDR3 loop spans 14 amino acids. Trimming cost V 2 bases and J 7 bases; bases outside gene matches: 7. CDR3 protein: CASSFSGGTGTQYF. The CDR3 DNA is TGCGCCAGCAGCTTCAGCGGGGGCACTGGGACCCAGTACTTC.

This chain uses TRBV19 with TRBJ1-1; 9 positions match TRBD1. V dropped 4 bases and J dropped 1; count of bases not matched to a gene: 7. In germline, CDR1 is LNHDA, CDR2 SQIVND (reference sequence). The CDR3 sequence is 16 residues long. The CDR3 DNA follows: TGTGCCAGTAGTACCGATAACAGGGGGCCGAACACTGAAGCTTTCTTT. Translating gives CASSTDNRGPNTEAFF.

The V gene is TRBV11-2, the J gene TRBJ2-7, with D possibly matching TRBD2 (6 bases). The CDR3 spans 13 residues. From germline, CDR1 is SGHAT and CDR2 FQNNGV. The V end was cut by 5 bases, the J end by 7 bases, with 15 bases between. CDR3 in DNA: TGTGCCAGCAGCCGGACGGAGGCGGGGGAGCAGTACTTC. Translation gives CASSRTEAGEQYF.

This chain's CDR3 is CASKTETYGYTF. CDR3 nucleotide sequence: TGTGCCAGCAAGACAGAGACCTATGGCTACACCTTC. J is TRBJ1-2 and V is TRBV9, with D possibly being TRBD1 (5 bases). Trimming stripped 6 bases from V and 4 bases from J, with 10 bases between. Germline loops: CDR1 SGDLS, CDR2 YYNGEE. This CDR3 comprises 12 residues. The full variable domain, with the rest looked up from reference TRBV9 and TRBJ1-2, is DSGVTQTPKHLITATGQRVTLRCSPRSGDLSVYWYQQSLDQGLQFLIQYYNGEERAKGNILERFSAQQFPDLHSELNLSSLELGDSALYFCASKTETYGYTFGSGTRLTVV.

This clone occurred a few times. The rearrangement links TRBV29-1 to TRBJ1-5; D remains ambiguous. The length of the CDR3 is 17 residues. CDR1 SQVTM and CDR2 ANQGSEA come from the germline V gene. V was shortened by 4 bases and J by 0 bases, with 19 bases between the two germline ends. The CDR3 sequence: CSVVWAPGNPSNQPQHF. As DNA, the CDR3 is TGCAGCGTTGTGTGGGCCCCGGGGAATCCTAGCAATCAGCCCCAGCATTTT.

This sequence joins TRBV18 and TRBJ1-6; possible D gene TRBD1, 6 bases. From germline, CDR1 is KGHSH and CDR2 LQKENI. The CDR3 extends over 16 amino acids. Deletions cut 5 bases from V and 0 bases from J, with 11 bases between. The CDR3 spells CASSKDSSSYNSPLHF. The CDR3 coding sequence is TGTGCCAGCTCAAAGGACAGCAGCTCCTATAATTCACCCCTCCACTTT.

The chain uses TRBV2 and TRBJ2-7; TRBD2 matches at 8 bases. V was clipped by 3 bases and J by 4 bases; unmatched bases: 8. The CDR3 is made up of 15 amino acids. Germline V gene data show CDR1 as SNHLY and CDR2 as FYNNEI. The CDR3 sequence is CASSESLAGDYEQYF. The CDR3 bases are TGTGCCAGCAGTGAGAGTCTAGCGGGTGATTACGAGCAGTACTTC.

The rearrangement links TRBV9 to TRBJ2-3; a weak D match, TRBD1 (6 bases). Germline V gives CDR1 SGDLS, CDR2 YYNGEE. Trimming pared 3 bases from V and 2 bases from J, leaving 22 bases between. CDR3 length: 18 amino acids. The CDR3 sequence is CASSARRTPDSPTDTQYF. CDR3 coding DNA: TGTGCCAGCAGCGCCCGTAGGACCCCGGACAGCCCCACAGATACGCAGTATTTT. Looking up the rest from reference TRBV9 and TRBJ2-3 gives the full variable domain: DSGVTQTPKHLITATGQRVTLRCSPRSGDLSVYWYQQSLDQGLQFLIQYYNGEERAKGNILERFSAQQFPDLHSELNLSSLELGDSALYFCASSARRTPDSPTDTQYFGPGTRLTVL.

This chain joins TRBV10-3 and TRBJ1-2; D perhaps matches TRBD1 (5 bases). Germline V lookup: CDR1 ENHRY, CDR2 SYGVKD. This CDR3 region has 14 residues. V lost 3 bases and J 5 bases, leaving 13 bases between the germline ends. The CDR3 nucleotides read TGTGCCATCAGTGATTTAGGGGATGAGTATGGCTACACCTTC. It is translated as CAISDLGDEYGYTF.

CDR3 sequence reads: CASSVTGTSPLHF. CDR3 in DNA: TGTGCCAGCAGCGTCACAGGGACCTCACCCCTCCACTTT. The chain is built from TRBV3-1 (or the pseudogene TRBV3-2) and TRBJ1-6, with a possible D match to TRBD1 (6 bases). Germline assignment: CDR1 LGHDT and CDR2 YNNKEL (reference sequence). CDR3 size: 13 residues. Trimming removed 5 bases at V and 10 bases at J, with 12 bases between.

The chain couples TRBV9 to TRBJ2-5; 8 bases align to TRBD1. The J segment lost 4 bases and the V segment lost 1 base, leaving 9 bases of the junction unmatched. This CDR3 is 16 amino acids long. The germline V gene encodes CDR1 SGDLS and CDR2 YYNGEE. The CDR3 DNA reads TGTGCCAGCAGCGTAACGGGACAGGCGATAACAGAGACCCAGTACTTC. Amino acids: CASSVTGQAITETQYF.

The chain couples TRBV6-5 to TRBJ1-1, with D unresolved. The V end lost 0 bases, the J end lost 4 bases, and 6 bases lay between the germline ends. The CDR3 covers 13 residues. Looked up from germline, CDR1 is MNHEY and CDR2 is SVGAGI. The DNA of the CDR3 is TGTGCCAGCAGTTACTCCAGGCTCACTGAAGCTTTCTTT. It is translated as CASSYSRLTEAFF.

J is TRBJ1-3 and V is TRBV7-2; 7 bases agree with TRBD1. The V gene end was trimmed by 2 bases and the J gene end by 4 bases; junction bases not matched to a gene: 5. The CDR3 runs to 15 residues. Germline V gives CDR1 SGHTA, CDR2 FQGNSA. Written as DNA, the CDR3 is TGTGCCAGCAGCTTACCGACAGGGACGGGAAACACCATATATTTT. Its protein product is CASSLPTGTGNTIYF.

In regard to this clone: At one end, the junction sequence differs from germline, possibly due to a read error. The rearrangement joins TRBV6-2 or TRBV6-3 to TRBJ2-1; possible D gene TRBD1, 6 bases. The CDR3 runs to 16 residues. Germline V gene data show CDR1 as MNHEY and CDR2 as SVGEGT. CDR3 in amino acids: CASSYAGAAYYDEQFF. For the CDR3, the DNA is TGTGCCAGCAGTTACGCAGGGGCCGCTTACTACGATGAGCAGTTCTTC.

J is TRBJ2-7 and V is TRBV11-2, with 8 bases aligning to TRBD1. V shed 3 bases, J shed 2 bases, and the junction held 15 bases outside the gene matches. This CDR3 region has 18 residues. CDR1 is SGHAT and CDR2 is FQNNGV in the germline V gene. Here the CDR3 DNA reads TGTGCCAGCAGCTTTTCCCACAGGACAGGGAAATACCCCTACGAGCAGTACTTC. It encodes CASSFSHRTGKYPYEQYF.

The V and J genes are TRBV19 and TRBJ1-2; 7 bases fit TRBD1. This CDR3 is 12 amino acids long. Germline loops: CDR1 LNHDA, CDR2 SQIVND (reference sequence). Germline trimming cut 5 bases from V and 4 bases from J; bases unmatched to any gene: 1. CDR3 in amino acids: CASSRQGYGYTF. CDR3 bases: TGTGCCAGTAGTCGACAGGGCTATGGCTACACCTTC.

V gene TRBV7-9 combines with J gene TRBJ1-1, with 8 bases lining up with TRBD1. The CDR3 length is 16 residues. With V trimmed by 5 bases and J by 3 bases, 11 bases remained unmatched. Looked up from germline, CDR1 is SEHNR and CDR2 is FQNEAQ (reference sequence). The CDR3 bases are TGTGCCAGCAGCCTTACAGGGGGTGGGAAGGACACTGAAGCTTTCTTT. As protein: CASSLTGGGKDTEAFF.

This chain uses TRBV7-9 with TRBJ2-7; no reliable D call. Trimming took off 2 bases at V and 2 bases at J, with 4 bases between the two ends. Germline assignment: CDR1 SEHNR and CDR2 FQNEAQ (reference sequence). The CDR3 is 12 residues long. The CDR3 DNA follows: TGTGCCAGCAGCTTAACAACCTACGAGCAGTACTTC. It codes for CASSLTTYEQYF.

V gene TRBV20-1 combines with J gene TRBJ2-7, with D perhaps matching TRBD1 (6 bases). CDR1 and CDR2 (germline): DFQATT, SNEGSKA (reference sequence). The length of the CDR3 is 11 residues. Trimming took off 5 bases at V and 4 bases at J, with 9 bases between the two ends. The CDR3 reads CSAGQIYEQYF. The CDR3 region has the DNA TGCAGTGCTGGACAGATATACGAGCAGTACTTC.

The genes are TRBV5-6 and TRBJ1-1; 12 bases align to TRBD1. V gave up 3 bases and J gave up 11 bases; unmatched junction bases: 5. Germline lookup yields CDR1 SGHDT and CDR2 YYEEEE. This CDR3 has 13 residues. CDR3 bases: TGTGCCAGCAGCTGGGGACAGGGGGCAGAGGCTTTCTTT. As protein: CASSWGQGAEAFF.

The V gene is TRBV6-5, the J gene TRBJ1-2, with TRBD1 identical over 7 bases. V shed 7 bases, J shed 4 bases, and the junction held 12 bases outside the gene matches. Per germline, CDR1 MNHEY and CDR2 SVGAGI. The CDR3 totals 15 residues. CDR3 region: CASTKSRGTAYGYTF. CDR3 DNA sequence: TGTGCCAGCACTAAGTCAAGAGGGACAGCCTATGGCTACACCTTC.